This is a list of T cell receptor beta chains from one sample in a study of CD4 and CD8 cells across lung adenocarcinoma regions. A single record per CDR3 protein comes from TCRdb applying MiXCR to the PCR reads. The sample consists of around 15,000 distinct CDR3 sequences, under 70% of them appearing once. Sequences were obtained from CD8+ T cells from the center of a lung tumor. The origin of the receptors is a female donor with lung adenocarcinoma. The CD4 and CD8 labels of this study may be unreliable. CDR3s include the opening cysteine and the closing phenylalanine or tryptophan. A D gene is named only where the DNA matches it firmly. The size entry is marked missing in some rows and otherwise reads once, few, many or a size class.

>TRBV10-3|TRBJ2-5|NA|NA
TGTGCGGGGAGCGGAGGCCAGGCCCCAGAGACCCAGTACTTC
CAGSGGQAPETQYF
>TRBV6-1|TRBJ2-3|NA|NA
TGTGCCAGCAGTGAAAGGGCCGGGATTAGATCGCCAGATACGCAGTACTTT
CASSERAGIRSPDTQYF
>TRBV6-1|TRBJ2-4|NA|TRBD2
TGTGCCAGCAGTAAACTAGCGGAGTACAATGAGCAGTACTTC
CASSKLAEYNEQYF
>TRBV6-1|TRBJ1-3|many|NA
TGTGCCAGCAGGAGCAGGGGAATCTCTGGAAACACCATATATTTT
CASRSRGISGNTIYF
>TRBV11-2|TRBJ2-7|medium-sized|NA
TGTGCCAGCACTTCTTGGGGGGAGTACGAGCAGTACTTC
CASTSWGEYEQYF
>TRBV12-3/TRBV12-4|TRBJ1-1|NA|NA
TGTGCCAGCAGTGCGGGAAACGTGAACACTGAAGCTTTCTTT
CASSAGNVNTEAFF
>TRBV6-1|TRBJ2-4|once|NA
TGTGCCAGCAGGTCGGGGATGTGCGCCAAAAACATTCAGTACTTC
CASRSGMCAKNIQYF
>TRBV6-2/TRBV6-3|TRBJ2-2|NA|NA
TGTGCCAGCAGTTATCAGGGGGGACCAGAAGGACCCGGGGAGCTGTTTTTT
CASSYQGGPEGPGELFF
>TRBV15|TRBJ2-2|many|TRBD2
TGTGCCACCAGCAGAGATAGGACGGGGGGGCGGTCTACCCCCGGGGAGCTGTTTTTT
CATSRDRTGGRSTPGELFF
>TRBV5-1|TRBJ2-1|NA|NA
TGCGCCAGCAGCTTAGTCGGGGGTGGTTCCAATGAGCAGTTCTTC
CASSLVGGGSNEQFF
>TRBV6-1|TRBJ2-5|medium-sized|NA
TGTGCCACCAGACAGAATCAAGAGACCCAGTACTTC
CATRQNQETQYF
>TRBV30|TRBJ1-5|NA|TRBD1
TGTGCACTGCGACAGGGTCCGGGGCAGCCCCAGCATTTT
CALRQGPGQPQHF
>TRBV10-3|TRBJ2-1|few|NA
TGTGCCATCAGTGAGTCTGGGGTCAATGAGCAGTTCTTC
CAISESGVNEQFF
>TRBV3-1|TRBJ2-7|few|TRBD2
TGTGCCAGCAGCCAACTAGCGGGGGACGAGCAGTACTTC
CASSQLAGDEQYF
>TRBV10-2|TRBJ2-1|few|NA
TGCGCCAGCAGTGAAAGGGGTGAGCAGTTCTTC
CASSERGEQFF
>TRBV7-9|TRBJ2-3|NA|NA
TGTGCCAGCAGCCAAAGGAGGGACGGGCAGTATTTT
CASSQRRDGQYF
>TRBV6-1|TRBJ2-2|NA|NA
TGTGCCAGCAGATTCGGCTGTACGAGCGGCGATGAGCTGTTTTTC
CASRFGCTSGDELFF
>TRBV14|TRBJ2-1|few|NA
TGTGCCAGCAGCCTCAATGGGGCCCTATACAATGAGCAGTTCTTC
CASSLNGALYNEQFF
>TRBV6-1|TRBJ1-2|medium-sized|NA
TGTGCCAGCAGTGTCAGGGAACTGAGTGGCTACACCTTC
CASSVRELSGYTF
>TRBV6-1|TRBJ2-5|NA|TRBD2
TGTGCCAGCAGTCCTAGCGGGCGCCGTACCACAGATACCCAGTACTTT
CASSPSGRRTTDTQYF
>TRBV6-5|TRBJ2-5|NA|TRBD2
TGTGCCAGGGGTTACGGGGGAGGGGACCCAGAGACGCAGTACTTC
CARGYGGGDPETQYF
>TRBV10-2|TRBJ2-4|NA|NA
TGCGCCAGCAGTGATGTCAAAAACATTCAGTACTTC
CASSDVKNIQYF
>TRBV6-1|TRBJ1-4|medium-sized|NA
TGTGCCAGCAGCACGACGGAGAATGAAAAACTGTTTTTT
CASSTTENEKLFF
>TRBV27|TRBJ2-3|NA|NA
TGCGGCGGCAGGGTGGGGGGGGCCAAAAATACGCAGTATTTT
CGGRVGGAKNTQYF
>TRBV5-6|TRBJ2-6|NA|NA
TGTGCCAGCAGCTTGACTCAGAGCTCTGGGGCCAACGTCCTGACTTTC
CASSLTQSSGANVLTF
>TRBV6-1|TRBJ2-3|NA|TRBD2
TGTGCCAGCAGTGGACCCGGGACTAGCGGGAGTACAGATACGCAGTATTTT
CASSGPGTSGSTDTQYF